The 18 T cell receptor beta chains listed next were all sequenced from one sample in a study of shared clonotypes between healthy human individuals. Produced via immunoSEQ multiplex PCR; TCRdb's table is partial and in-frame only. The sample records approximately 99,000 clones, 55% to 70% being singletons. Sequencing used memory CD8+ T cells sorted from blood. Stated subset: CD45RO+ cells pooled with CCR7-negative TemRA cells. Receptors were obtained from a woman aged 25 to 39 in good health.

V usage is TRBV5-1 and J usage is TRBJ2-7, with 13 positions matching TRBD2. Germline CDR1 and CDR2: SGHRS and YFSETQ. The CDR3 has 14 amino acids. J was trimmed by 6 bases and V by 4 bases; bases with no gene match: 4. The CDR3 DNA is TGCGCCAGCAGCCAGGGGACTAGCGGGGTCGAGCAGTACTTC. Residues: CASSQGTSGVEQYF.

The chain recombines TRBV4-1 with TRBJ2-7, with D perhaps matching TRBD1 (5 bases). V was trimmed by 2 bases and J by 6 bases, leaving 20 bases between them. CDR1 and CDR2 (germline): MGHRA, YSYEKL. This CDR3 contains 16 residues. The CDR3 DNA sequence: TGCGCCAGCAGCCAACTATACAGGAGATCTCCTGGCGAGCAGTACTTC. Translated, it gives CASSQLYRRSPGEQYF.

This clone has just one count. This rearrangement joins TRBV27 to TRBJ2-7; the match to TRBD1 covers 10 bases. The ends lost 6 bases at V and 5 bases at J; junction bases unmatched: 7. From germline, CDR1 is MNHEY and CDR2 SMNVEV (reference sequence). The length of the CDR3 is 14 residues. CDR3 in DNA: TGTGCCAGCAGCCCCCTGACAGGGGGCCACGAGCAGTACTTC. This sequence encodes CASSPLTGGHEQYF.

This clone has just a few counts. This chain joins TRBV21-1 and TRBJ2-1; the listed D gene, TRBD2, was not tested against the DNA. TRBV21-1 counts as a pseudogene. The CDR3 is 18 residues long. The CDR3 DNA follows: TGTGCCAGCAGCAAAGAAGCGGGAGGGCCGAGTGCTGGGAATGAGCAGTTCTTC. Translating gives CASSKEAGGPSAGNEQFF.

The chain combines TRBV10-2 with TRBJ2-3; D is possibly TRBD2 (5 bases). The length of the CDR3 is 15 residues. Trimming stripped 6 bases from V and 2 bases from J, with 15 bases between. Looked up from germline, CDR1 is WSHSY and CDR2 is SAAADI. DNA of the CDR3: TGCGCCAGCAGGGGTGGAGCGGCCTTCACAGATACGCAGTATTTT. Amino acid sequence: CASRGGAAFTDTQYF.

V gene TRBV6-1 combines with J gene TRBJ2-7, with no clear D. CDR1 and CDR2 from the germline V gene are MNHNS and SASEGT. CDR3 length equals 13 residues. Trimming removed 1 base at V and 5 bases at J, with 9 bases between. The CDR3 DNA reads TGTGCCAGCAGTGAAGGGGAATGGGACGAGCAGTACTTC. It encodes CASSEGEWDEQYF.

The V gene is TRBV19, the J gene TRBJ2-1, with 7 bases aligning to TRBD2. The length of the CDR3 is 17 residues. Looked up from germline, CDR1 is LNHDA and CDR2 is SQIVND (reference sequence). V lost 4 bases, J lost 3 bases, and 12 bases stayed unmatched. CDR3 in amino acids: CASSTPREANHYNEQFF. The DNA for the CDR3 is TGTGCCAGTAGTACCCCCCGGGAGGCCAATCACTACAATGAGCAGTTCTTC. Full variable domain (remainder filled in from reference TRBV19 and TRBJ2-1): DGGITQSPKYLFRKEGQNVTLSCEQNLNHDAMYWYRQDPGQGLRLIYYSQIVNDFQKGDIAEGYSVSREKKESFPLTVTSAQKNPTAFYLCASSTPREANHYNEQFFGPGTRLTVL.

V usage is TRBV7-9 and J usage is TRBJ2-5; 10 bases agree with TRBD2. The J call may be faulty, since TRBJ2-7 better matches the DNA end. Germline CDR1 is SEHNR and CDR2 is FQNEAQ (reference sequence). The CDR3 loop spans 16 amino acids. For the CDR3, the DNA is TGTGCCAGCACCATCTCCCCCGCTAGCGGGAGTGGCGAGCAGTACTTC. This encodes CASTISPASGSGEQYF.

CDR3 protein: CASSWAGTGDIQLAYEQYF. The CDR3 DNA follows: TGCGCCAGCAGCTGGGCCGGGACAGGGGATATCCAGCTCGCCTACGAGCAGTACTTC. The V call is TRBV5-1, the J call TRBJ2-7; 10 nucleotides align to TRBD1. With V trimmed by 3 bases and J by 2 bases, 17 bases remained unmatched. The CDR3 length is 19 residues. CDR1 and CDR2 (germline): SGHRS, YFSETQ.

The rearrangement links TRBV28 to TRBJ2-3; 7 bases line up with TRBD2. Germline values: CDR1 MDHEN, CDR2 SYDVKM. The CDR3 has 16 residues. J gave up 2 bases and V 1 base, and 6 bases lay outside the gene matches. DNA for the CDR3: TGTGCCAGCAGTTTATTTCCAGCGGGGATCACAGATACGCAGTATTTT. It is translated as CASSLFPAGITDTQYF.

The chain carries TRBV6-5 and TRBJ2-1, with unresolved D. Per the germline V gene, CDR1 is MNHEY and CDR2 is SVGAGI. This CDR3 has 13 amino acids. The V and J ends lost 8 bases and 0 bases respectively, with 8 bases between them. In DNA, the CDR3 is TGTGCCAGCGGAAGAGACTCCTACAATGAGCAGTTCTTC. This sequence encodes CASGRDSYNEQFF.

This clone occurred a few times. The chain carries TRBV28 and TRBJ2-5, with D perhaps TRBD2 (5 bases). The DNA end lines up better with TRBJ2-7; the J call may be wrong. The CDR3 loop spans 14 amino acids. Per the germline V gene, CDR1 is MDHEN and CDR2 is SYDVKM. DNA of the CDR3: TGTGCCAGCAGTTCCTTTCGGGGAATCGGCGAGCAGTACTTC. Translation: CASSSFRGIGEQYF.

This chain links TRBV4-1 with TRBJ2-1, with unresolved D. Germline CDR1 and CDR2: MGHRA and YSYEKL. Trimming took off 2 bases at V and 7 bases at J, with 9 bases between the two ends. The CDR3 has 13 amino acids. The CDR3 loop reads CASSQKPRNEQFF. The CDR3 nucleotides are TGCGCCAGCAGCCAAAAGCCCAGGAATGAGCAGTTCTTC.

The chain links TRBV11-2 to TRBJ2-1, with TRBD1 as a possible D gene (6 bases). Germline CDR1 is SGHAT and CDR2 is FQNNGV. The CDR3 covers 16 residues. Trimming removed 3 bases from V and 9 bases from J, with 21 bases in between. The CDR3 is CASSFGQRTVMSEQFF. Written as DNA, the CDR3 is TGTGCCAGCAGCTTTGGACAGAGGACGGTTATGAGTGAGCAGTTCTTC. Filled out from reference TRBV11-2 and TRBJ2-1, the complete variable domain reads EAGVAQSPRYKIIEKRQSVAFWCNPISGHATLYWYQQILGQGPKLLIQFQNNGVVDDSQLPKDRFSAERLKGVDSTLKIQPAKLEDSAVYLCASSFGQRTVMSEQFFGPGTRLTVL.

The CDR3 here is CASSIAAEAPTNEKLFF. CDR3 DNA: TGTGCCAGTAGTATAGCGGCCGAGGCACCAACTAATGAAAAACTGTTTTTT. The J gene is TRBJ1-4, the V gene TRBV19; D unresolved. V gave up 1 base and J gave up 0 bases, with 12 bases separating them. CDR1 is LNHDA, CDR2 SQIVND, per germline (reference sequence). The CDR3 sequence is 17 residues long.

The chain links TRBV11-2 to TRBJ2-6; D is uncertain. V lost 2 bases and J 3 bases, leaving 5 bases between the germline ends. CDR1 and CDR2 from the germline V gene are SGHAT and FQNNGV. The CDR3 covers 14 residues. CDR3 coding DNA: TGTGCCAGCAGCTTAATTGGTGGGGCCAACGTCCTGACTTTC. Translating it yields CASSLIGGANVLTF.

The J gene is TRBJ2-5, the V gene TRBV5-4, with unresolved D. The ends were cut back, 4 bases at V and 3 bases at J, with 10 bases in the middle. CDR1 SGHNT and CDR2 YYREEE come from the germline V gene (reference sequence). The CDR3 runs to 13 residues. CDR3 sequence: CASSPQVEETQYF. The CDR3 region has the DNA TGTGCCAGCAGCCCTCAGGTGGAAGAGACCCAGTACTTC.

In the case of this clone: This likely stems from a read error, as it lies one base from a far larger clone. Other DNA sequences in this specimen translate into the identical CDR3. This chain links TRBV27 with TRBJ2-2; D perhaps matches TRBD2 (7 bases). The V gene's germline CDR1 is MNHEY and CDR2 SMNVEV (reference sequence). The CDR3 has 14 amino acids. The DNA for the CDR3 is TGTGCCAGCAACTACAGGGAGGGGACCGGAGAGCTGTTTTTT. Translated: CASNYREGTGELFF.